Each of the 27 T cell receptor beta chains below was sequenced from the same sample in a study of blood T cell repertoires in COVID-19 (dated by TCRdb to about 2020). The method behind the library was the immunoSEQ multiplex PCR assay. Held by TCRdb, this immuneACCESS table contains in-frame sequences only and omits some clones. Under half of the omission traces to an unresolved V gene where checked; the cause of the rest is unknown. Here the sample has some 420,000 clones; 80% to 90% occur a single time. The ten largest make up approximately 1.2% of the sample. Specimen: PBMCs or T cells enriched from blood (not recorded which). These receptor sequences come from a man in his thirties or forties who had recovered from COVID-19.

The chain recombines TRBV6-5 with TRBJ2-7; D unresolved. The CDR3 is 12 amino acids. Between the trimmed V and J ends, which lost 4 bases and 3 bases, there was a span of 7 bases. CDR1 and CDR2 (germline): MNHEY, SVGAGI. The CDR3 DNA reads as TGTGCCAGCAGTTCTAGTATCTACGAGCAGTACTTC. Protein sequence: CASSSSIYEQYF.

This chain uses TRBV3-1 (or the pseudogene TRBV3-2) with TRBJ1-5; no definite D call. The CDR3 is 14 residues long. V lost 0 bases and J 4 bases, leaving 7 bases between the germline ends. Germline V gene lookup returns CDR1 LGHDT and CDR2 YNNKEL (reference sequence). The CDR3 loop is CASSQEAGNQPQHF. The CDR3 bases are TGTGCCAGCAGCCAAGAGGCGGGGAATCAGCCCCAGCATTTT.

The chain recombines TRBV7-9 with TRBJ2-2, with TRBD1 matching 8 bases. With 2 bases clipped from V and 6 bases from J, the junction kept 5 bases outside the gene matches. This CDR3 region has 15 residues. The germline CDR1 and CDR2 sequences are SEHNR and FQNEAQ (reference sequence). The CDR3 DNA is TGTGCCAGCAGCTTAACGGACAGGGTTCCCGGGGAGCTGTTTTTT. Encoded protein: CASSLTDRVPGELFF.

The chain couples TRBV28 to TRBJ2-3; 13 positions agree with TRBD2. This CDR3 is built from 16 residues. Germline V gene sequence: CDR1 MDHEN, CDR2 SYDVKM. The V and J ends lost 4 bases and 4 bases, in that order; junction bases with no gene match: 5. The CDR3 region has the DNA TGTGCCAGCAGTTCCAGGACTAGCGGGAGTCCAGATACGCAGTATTTT. It codes for CASSSRTSGSPDTQYF.

The CDR3 spells CASRIGLGGYTF. DNA of the CDR3: TGTGCCAGCAGAATAGGACTCGGAGGCTACACCTTC. The gene calls are TRBV28 and TRBJ1-2; D is unclear. V shed 6 bases and J shed 8 bases, with 13 bases lying between them. Per germline, CDR1 MDHEN and CDR2 SYDVKM. This CDR3 comprises 12 residues.

This chain links TRBV7-8 with TRBJ2-1; perhaps TRBD2 as D (5 bases). V lost 5 bases and J 0 bases, leaving 17 bases between the germline ends. The V gene's germline CDR1 is SGHVS and CDR2 FQNEAQ. The CDR3 loop spans 17 amino acids. CDR3: CASSPRGGGSSYNEQFF. Written as DNA, the CDR3 is TGTGCCAGCAGCCCCCGTGGCGGTGGGAGCTCCTACAATGAGCAGTTCTTC.

CDR3 in amino acids: CASSSQPSFGEQFF. For the CDR3, the DNA is TGTGCCAGCAGCTCACAGCCCAGTTTCGGTGAGCAGTTCTTC. The chain employs TRBV7-9 and TRBJ2-1; D is unclear. Germline V lookup: CDR1 SEHNR, CDR2 FQNEAQ (reference sequence). Trimming cost V 4 bases and J 9 bases, with 16 bases left between them. There are 14 residues in the CDR3.

The chain employs TRBV4-1 and TRBJ2-3; 10 nucleotides agree with TRBD1. From germline, CDR1 is MGHRA and CDR2 YSYEKL. The CDR3 is made up of 17 amino acids. V lost 0 bases to trimming and J lost 2 bases; unmatched junction nucleotides: 5. The CDR3 reads CASSQDPGQGITDTQYF. In nucleotides, the CDR3 is TGCGCCAGCAGCCAAGATCCGGGACAGGGGATCACAGATACGCAGTATTTT.

This clone was seen a few times. The rearrangement links TRBV11-2 to TRBJ1-5; D is undetermined. The germline V and J ends were trimmed by 0 bases and 7 bases, with 7 bases remaining between them. CDR3 size: 13 residues. CDR1 is SGHAT, CDR2 FQNNGV, per germline. The CDR3 DNA reads TGTGCCAGCAGCTTAGATCCTAGACAGCCCCAGCATTTT. Its translation is CASSLDPRQPQHF. Variable domain in full (rest from reference TRBV11-2 and TRBJ1-5): EAGVAQSPRYKIIEKRQSVAFWCNPISGHATLYWYQQILGQGPKLLIQFQNNGVVDDSQLPKDRFSAERLKGVDSTLKIQPAKLEDSAVYLCASSLDPRQPQHFGDGTRLSIL.

The V gene is TRBV3-1 (or the pseudogene TRBV3-2), the J gene TRBJ2-3; 8 bases are shared with TRBD2. Unmatched junction bases numbered 2, after V lost 4 bases and J lost 5 bases. Germline lookup yields CDR1 LGHDT and CDR2 YNNKEL (reference sequence). The CDR3 runs to 13 residues. CDR3 sequence reads: CASSLAGIDTQYF. The CDR3 nucleotides read TGTGCCAGCAGCCTAGCGGGAATAGATACGCAGTATTTT.

The CDR3 here is CASSVGLAGVYNEQFF. Written as DNA, the CDR3 is TGTGCCAGCAGTGTGGGACTAGCGGGGGTATACAATGAGCAGTTCTTC. The chain has TRBV2 and TRBJ2-1, with TRBD2 matching over 14 bases. Germline CDR1 is SNHLY and CDR2 is FYNNEI. With V trimmed by 4 bases and J by 4 bases, 3 bases remained unmatched. CDR3 size: 16 residues.

The rearrangement links TRBV12-3 or TRBV12-4 to TRBJ2-7, with 7 bases that match TRBD2. The V segment lost 8 bases and the J segment 5 bases; nucleotides outside the gene matches: 9. This CDR3 has 13 amino acids. The CDR3 spells CASGAGVRNEQYF. As DNA, the CDR3 is TGTGCCAGCGGGGCGGGAGTCAGGAACGAGCAGTACTTC.

This clone has just a few counts. This chain links TRBV11-2 with TRBJ2-7, with a weak D call TRBD2 (6 bases). The CDR3 has 13 residues. The germline V gene has CDR1 SGHAT and CDR2 FQNNGV. Trimming took off 3 bases at V and 3 bases at J, with 9 bases between the two ends. As DNA, the CDR3 is TGTGCCAGCAGCTTGGGGGGAAACTACGAGCAGTACTTC. Its translation: CASSLGGNYEQYF.

V and J are TRBV7-6 and TRBJ2-2, with D possibly TRBD1 on 9 matching bases. V lost 6 bases, J lost 8 bases, and 22 bases lay in between. CDR1 is SGHVS and CDR2 is FNYEAQ in the germline V gene. The CDR3 is made up of 16 amino acids. The DNA for the CDR3 is TGTGCCAGCAGTACCAGCGGGACAGGGACTAGAGGGGAGCTGTTTTTT. It translates to CASSTSGTGTRGELFF.

J is TRBJ2-1 and V is TRBV5-4; D uncertain. The CDR3 is 14 amino acids. Germline V gene lookup returns CDR1 SGHNT and CDR2 YYREEE (reference sequence). V was trimmed by 0 bases and J by 5 bases, leaving 9 bases between them. CDR3 nucleotides: TGTGCCAGCAGCTTGGGACTCTTTAACAATGAGCAGTTCTTC. It encodes CASSLGLFNNEQFF.

The chain employs TRBV7-7 and TRBJ2-2; TRBD2 matches at 10 bases. Germline V gene lookup returns CDR1 SSHAT and CDR2 FNYEAQ (reference sequence). The CDR3 is 17 residues long. V was pared by 4 bases and J by 0 bases, with 5 bases of the junction left unmatched. The CDR3 region has the DNA TGTGCCAGCAGCTACAAGACTAGCGGGCCGAACACCGGGGAGCTGTTTTTT. It encodes CASSYKTSGPNTGELFF.

The chain combines TRBV19 with TRBJ1-3; D remains unclear. V was cut by 2 bases and J by 1 base, with 9 bases left in between. CDR1 and CDR2 from the germline V gene are LNHDA and SQIVND (reference sequence). This CDR3 region has 15 residues. CDR3: CASSITEESGNTIYF. For the CDR3, the DNA is TGTGCCAGTAGTATAACGGAGGAATCTGGAAACACCATATATTTT.

This chain joins TRBV18 and TRBJ2-7; 8 bases map to TRBD2. Germline V CDR1 and CDR2: KGHSH, LQKENI. The V gene end was trimmed by 2 bases and the J gene end by 0 bases; junction bases not matched to a gene: 0. The CDR3 contains 14 residues. CDR3 protein: CASSPAGGSYEQYF. The CDR3, as DNA: TGTGCCAGCTCACCAGCGGGGGGCTCCTACGAGCAGTACTTC.

J is TRBJ1-2 and V is TRBV5-6; TRBD1 might be the D (6 bases). This CDR3 has 12 amino acids. Per germline, CDR1 SGHDT and CDR2 YYEEEE. V gave up 5 bases and J gave up 7 bases, with 12 bases separating them. The CDR3 loop is CASRTGGSGYTF. The CDR3 nucleotides read TGTGCCAGCAGGACAGGAGGCTCTGGCTACACCTTC. Complete variable domain (other parts from reference TRBV5-6 and TRBJ1-2): DAGVTQSPTHLIKTRGQQVTLRCSPKSGHDTVSWYQQALGQGPQFIFQYYEEEERQRGNFPDRFSGHQFPNYSSELNVNALLLGDSALYLCASRTGGSGYTFGSGTRLTVV.

The chain couples TRBV5-1 to TRBJ2-7; D perhaps matches TRBD1 (5 bases). The CDR3 runs 14 residues. V lost 5 bases to trimming and J lost 0 bases, with 12 bases between them. CDR1 and CDR2 from the germline V gene are SGHRS and YFSETQ. This CDR3 is CASRSTVSSYEQYF. CDR3 bases: TGCGCCAGCAGATCGACAGTAAGCTCCTACGAGCAGTACTTC.

The gene calls are TRBV19 and TRBJ1-2; tentatively, D is TRBD1 (6 bases). The germline V gene has CDR1 LNHDA and CDR2 SQIVND (reference sequence). The germline V and J ends were trimmed by 5 bases and 5 bases, with 21 bases remaining between them. The CDR3 covers 16 residues. CDR3 sequence: CASSDIGGAPGYGYTF. CDR3 nucleotides: TGTGCCAGTAGTGATATTGGGGGCGCCCCGGGATATGGCTACACCTTC.

The J gene is TRBJ2-7, the V gene TRBV7-2; D gene ambiguous. The CDR3 loop spans 13 amino acids. Germline V gene data show CDR1 as SGHTA and CDR2 as FQGNSA. Trimming removed 5 bases at V and 1 base at J, with 9 bases between. The CDR3 loop is CASSTRMSYEQYF. CDR3 nucleotide sequence: TGTGCCAGCAGCACGAGAATGTCCTACGAGCAGTACTTC.

This chain connects TRBV19 to TRBJ1-1; D ambiguous. V was cut by 6 bases and J by 5 bases, with 22 bases left in between. Germline CDR1 is LNHDA and CDR2 is SQIVND (reference sequence). The CDR3 is made up of 16 amino acids. CDR3 sequence reads: CASRPSGDEGRTEAFF. The CDR3 nucleotides read TGTGCCAGTAGGCCGTCGGGCGACGAGGGTCGGACTGAAGCTTTCTTT.

This chain connects TRBV28 to TRBJ1-1; 10 bases are a match to TRBD1. CDR3 length: 15 amino acids. V shed 6 bases, J shed 6 bases, and the junction held 10 bases outside the gene matches. Looked up from germline, CDR1 is MDHEN and CDR2 is SYDVKM. The CDR3 region has the DNA TGTGCCAGCAGACCCTGGGGGACAGGGGATGCTGAAGCTTTCTTT. This encodes CASRPWGTGDAEAFF.

On this clone itself: This CDR3 is also generated by other DNA sequences in the sample. CDR3 sequence reads: CASSLRVETQYF. The CDR3 nucleotides are TGTGCCAGCAGTTTGAGGGTCGAGACCCAGTACTTC. V is TRBV12-3 or TRBV12-4 and J is TRBJ2-5; weak D call: TRBD2 (5 bases). This CDR3 has 12 residues. The ends were cut back, 3 bases at V and 5 bases at J, with 7 bases in the middle.

V is TRBV5-1 and J is TRBJ2-1; 10 bases map to TRBD1. The CDR3 contains 16 residues. Germline CDR1 reads SGHRS; CDR2 reads YFSETQ. V gave up 3 bases and J gave up 1 base; unmatched junction bases: 4. The CDR3 DNA sequence: TGCGCCAGCAGCTCGCTGGACAGGGGGTCCTACAATGAGCAGTTCTTC. Translated: CASSSLDRGSYNEQFF.

The chain employs TRBV29-1 and TRBJ1-2; TRBD1 agrees at 11 bases. The germline V gene encodes CDR1 SQVTM and CDR2 ANQGSEA. The CDR3 sequence is 14 residues long. Trimming took 8 bases from V and 5 from J; bases not matched to a gene: 10. CDR3 amino acids: CSFRDRGTVYGYTF. The CDR3 region has the DNA TGCAGCTTTAGGGACAGGGGGACCGTTTATGGCTACACCTTC.